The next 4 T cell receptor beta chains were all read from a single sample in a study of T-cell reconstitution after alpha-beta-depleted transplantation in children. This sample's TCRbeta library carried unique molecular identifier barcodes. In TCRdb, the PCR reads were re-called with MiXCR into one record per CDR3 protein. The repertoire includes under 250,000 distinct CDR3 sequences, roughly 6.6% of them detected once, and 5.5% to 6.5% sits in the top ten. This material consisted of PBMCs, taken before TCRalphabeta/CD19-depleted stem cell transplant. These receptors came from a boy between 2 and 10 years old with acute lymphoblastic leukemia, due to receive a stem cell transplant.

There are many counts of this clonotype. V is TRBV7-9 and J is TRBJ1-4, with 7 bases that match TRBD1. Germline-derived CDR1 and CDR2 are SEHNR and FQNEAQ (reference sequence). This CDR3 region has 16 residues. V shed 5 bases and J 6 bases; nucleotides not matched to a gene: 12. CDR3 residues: CASSQEQDRMDEKLFF. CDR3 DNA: TGTGCCAGCAGCCAGGAACAGGACAGGATGGATGAAAAACTGTTTTTT.

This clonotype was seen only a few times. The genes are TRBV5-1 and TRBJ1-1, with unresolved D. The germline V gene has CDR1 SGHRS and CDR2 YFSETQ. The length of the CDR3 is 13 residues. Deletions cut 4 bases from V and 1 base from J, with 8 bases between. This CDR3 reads CASSRSWNTEAFF. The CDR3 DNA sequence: TGCGCCAGCAGCCGAAGTTGGAACACTGAAGCTTTCTTT.

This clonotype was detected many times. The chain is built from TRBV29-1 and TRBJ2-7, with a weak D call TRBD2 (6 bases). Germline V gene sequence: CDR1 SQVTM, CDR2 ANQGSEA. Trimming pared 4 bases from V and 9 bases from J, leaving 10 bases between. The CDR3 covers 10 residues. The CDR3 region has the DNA TGCAGCGTTGTATGGGAGGCGCAGTACTTC. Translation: CSVVWEAQYF.

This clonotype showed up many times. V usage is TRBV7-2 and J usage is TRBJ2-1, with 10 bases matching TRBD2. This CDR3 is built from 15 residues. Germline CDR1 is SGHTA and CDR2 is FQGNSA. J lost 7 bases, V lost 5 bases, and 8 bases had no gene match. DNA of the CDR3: TGTGCCAGCAGCCATAGCGGGGGGCTCTTGAATGAGCAGTTCTTC. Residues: CASSHSGGLLNEQFF. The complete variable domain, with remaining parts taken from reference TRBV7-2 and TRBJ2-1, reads GAGVSQSPSNKVTEKGKDVELRCDPISGHTALYWYRQSLGQGLEFLIYFQGNSAPDKSGLPSDRFSAERTGGSVSTLTIQRTQQEDSAVYLCASSHSGGLLNEQFFGPGTRLTVL.